Listed here are 20 T cell receptor beta chains from one sample, sequenced in a study of T cell clonality in common variable immunodeficiency. Only in-frame clones appear in the TCRdb table, and some are missing; sequencing was by immunoSEQ multiplex PCR. Sampling found about 21,000 clones, none seen once. The study's findings and limits: Reportedly, TCR beta sequences from common variable immunodeficiency showed fewer deletions and N-nucleotide insertions.

For these TCRs, the target antigens are not known. Sequencing was carried out using peripheral blood mononuclear cells. All receptors come from a human donor with common variable immunodeficiency.

This clone showed up many times. The read terminates 3 residues ahead of where the CDR3 ends, so the germline J gene completes it. This chain joins TRBV11-2 and TRBJ1-1, with D maybe TRBD1 (5 bases). CDR1 SGHAT and CDR2 FQNNGV come from the germline V gene. The CDR3 loop spans 14 amino acids. The DNA read from the CDR3 is TGTGCCAGCAGCTTAGATTTTGAGACAGCGGAA. Translation: CASSLDFETAE. The entire CDR3 reads CASSLDFETAEAFF.

In its sample, this clone was seen many times. The CDR3 end is not reached by the read, which stops 3 residues before it; the germline J gene fills it in. The same CDR3 is also encoded by other DNA sequences in this sample. V usage is TRBV18 and J usage is TRBJ1-1, with D possibly being TRBD1 (6 bases). Trimming took 6 bases from V and 1 from J, leaving 12 bases between them. The CDR3 is 14 amino acids. The germline V gene has CDR1 KGHSH and CDR2 LQKENI. The CDR3 is CASSPQGTNTEAFF. The sequenced part of the CDR3 DNA is TGTGCCAGCTCCCCTCAGGGGACGAACACTGAA.

This clone has just a few counts. This sequence is one base from a far larger clone and is likely a read error. The read finishes 3 residues shy of the CDR3 end, and the germline J gene is used to complete it. The sample contains more than one DNA sequence encoding this CDR3. The chain couples TRBV6-1 to TRBJ1-2, with a possible D match to TRBD1 (5 bases). The CDR3 contains 13 residues. Germline CDR1 reads MNHNS; CDR2 reads SASEGT. CDR3: CASSELSGYDYTF. The CDR3 DNA, read in part, is TGTGCTAGCAGTGAACTCTCAGGGTACGAC.

This clone was found many times. Read data end 3 residues before the CDR3 end; the end is taken from the germline J gene. This sequence joins TRBV7-2 and TRBJ1-2; 7 positions match TRBD1. V was clipped by 4 bases and J by 2 bases; unmatched bases: 4. Germline loops: CDR1 SGHTA, CDR2 FQGNSA. The CDR3 covers 14 residues. The CDR3 loop reads CASSSTGQNYGYTF. The CDR3 bases that were read are TGTGCCAGCAGCTCGACGGGACAGAACTATGGC.

This clone was counted many times. From the germline J gene comes the end of the CDR3, since the read stops 3 residues before it. V and J are TRBV29-1 and TRBJ1-2; D not certain. The germline V gene encodes CDR1 SQVTM and CDR2 ANQGSEA. The CDR3 consists of 12 residues. V was pared by 1 base and J by 6 bases, with 9 bases between. The chain's CDR3 is CSVEGRTDGYTF. The CDR3 bases that were read are TGCAGCGTTGAAGGGAGAACAGATGGC. The full variable domain, completed using reference TRBV29-1 and TRBJ1-2, is SAVISQKPSRDICQRGTSLTIQCQVDSQVTMMFWYRQQPGQSLTLIATANQGSEATYESGFVIDKFPISRPNLTFSTLTVSNMSPEDSSIYLCSVEGRTDGYTFGSGTRLTVV.

This clone was found many times. The read gets to within 3 residues of the CDR3 end, and the germline J gene fills in the rest. The gene calls are TRBV28 and TRBJ2-3, with 7 bases aligning to TRBD2. The CDR3 loop spans 15 amino acids. The V gene end was trimmed by 6 bases and the J gene end by 8 bases; junction bases not matched to a gene: 14. Germline loops: CDR1 MDHEN, CDR2 SYDVKM. CDR3 loop: CASRIQRGIGGTQYF. The part of the CDR3 DNA that was read is TGTGCCAGCAGGATACAGCGGGGAATTGGGGGTACG. Full variable domain (remainder filled in from reference TRBV28 and TRBJ2-3): DVKVTQSSRYLVKRTGEKVFLECVQDMDHENMFWYRQDPGLGLRLIYFSYDVKMKEKGDIPEGYSVSREKKERFSLILESASTNQTSMYLCASRIQRGIGGTQYFGPGTRLTVL.

This clone was picked up many times. The CDR3 extends 3 residues past the end of the read, so its final part is completed from the germline J gene. The chain carries TRBV6-2 or TRBV6-3 and TRBJ2-1, with 7 bases identical to TRBD2. Germline CDR1 is MNHEY and CDR2 is SVGEGT. This CDR3 comprises 14 residues. V trimming: 8 bases; J trimming: 4 bases; junction bases outside the gene matches: 8. The sequenced part of the CDR3 DNA is TGTGCCAGCGGCTGGGGGGGAGGGTACAATGAG. It encodes CASGWGGGYNE. The whole CDR3 sequence reads CASGWGGGYNEQFF.

This clone was found many times. The CDR3 end falls 3 residues outside the read, so it is completed with the germline J gene. The chain employs TRBV28 and TRBJ2-3; 7 bases are shared with TRBD1. The trim removed 6 bases at V and 5 bases at J, leaving 11 bases unmatched. Germline CDR1 reads MDHEN; CDR2 reads SYDVKM. The CDR3 consists of 15 residues. The CDR3 sequence is CASRPWTGAGDTQYF. CDR3 DNA, as far as it was read: TGTGCCAGCAGACCATGGACAGGCGCGGGAGATACG.

This clone was seen ten or more times. The read comes to an end 3 residues before the CDR3 does, leaving the germline J gene to fill in the end. The chain couples TRBV18 to TRBJ1-4; weak D call: TRBD1 (6 bases). Germline V gene sequence: CDR1 KGHSH, CDR2 LQKENI. The length of the CDR3 is 16 residues. Trimming left V 1 base short and J 3 bases short, with 12 bases between. CDR3 DNA, as far as it was read: TGTGCCAGCTCACCACTCTCAGGGGAATCTAATGAAAAA. Amino acid sequence: CASSPLSGESNEK. The whole CDR3 sequence is CASSPLSGESNEKLFF.

This clone was recorded many times. The read ends 3 residues shy of where the CDR3 ends; the end is completed using the germline J gene. The chain is built from TRBV7-8 and TRBJ2-3, with D possibly being TRBD2 (5 bases). The CDR3 extends over 15 amino acids. V was trimmed by 2 bases and J by 0 bases, leaving 9 bases between them. CDR1 and CDR2 (germline): SGHVS, FQNEAQ. CDR3 residues: CASSLKRQSTDTQYF. The sequenced CDR3 bases are TGTGCCAGCAGCTTAAAGCGGCAAAGCACAGATACG.

Many counts were recorded for this clone. The CDR3 is cut off 3 residues early in the read; its end comes from the germline J gene. This chain joins TRBV7-2 and TRBJ2-1; 11 bases map to TRBD2. V dropped 0 bases and J dropped 7; count of bases not matched to a gene: 2. CDR1 is SGHTA, CDR2 FQGNSA, per germline. This CDR3 region has 15 residues. CDR3 sequence: CASSLALAGGNEQFF. The covered CDR3 bases are TGTGCCAGCAGCTTAGCTCTAGCGGGGGGAAATGAG.

Ten or more counts support this clone. The read finishes 3 residues shy of the CDR3 end, and the germline J gene is used to complete it. The rearrangement joins TRBV5-1 to TRBJ2-7, with 8 bases fitting TRBD1. The germline V gene encodes CDR1 SGHRS and CDR2 YFSETQ. CDR3 length: 11 residues. The junction had 0 bases not matched to a gene; V was cut back by 7 bases and J by 3 bases. The covered CDR3 bases are TGCGCCAGCGGACAGGGCTACGAG. Encoded protein: CASGQGYE. The entire CDR3 protein reads CASGQGYEQYF.

This clone was seen many times. With the read ending 3 residues before the CDR3 end, the germline J gene is used to fill in that end. The chain links TRBV28 to TRBJ2-5; TRBD1 agrees at 8 bases. CDR1 is MDHEN, CDR2 SYDVKM, per germline. After removal of 7 bases from V and 0 bases from J, the junction contained 7 bases not matched to a gene. The CDR3 has 15 amino acids. The CDR3 loop is CASTSDRGDQETQYF. The sequenced CDR3 bases are TGTGCCAGCACTTCTGACAGGGGTGACCAAGAGACC.

In its sample, this clone was seen many times. The read is 3 residues too short to cover the CDR3 end, so that end is filled in from the germline J gene. J is TRBJ2-5 and V is TRBV7-6, with 9 bases aligning to TRBD1. The CDR3 is 15 amino acids. V was clipped by 5 bases and J by 4 bases; unmatched bases: 8. Germline V gene data show CDR1 as SGHVS and CDR2 as FNYEAQ. CDR3 DNA, as far as it was read: TGTGCCAGCAGCCCGTGGGACAGGGAGGGAGAGACC. Translation gives CASSPWDREGET. The whole CDR3 reads CASSPWDREGETQYF. Full variable domain (missing parts from reference TRBV7-6 and TRBJ2-5): GAGVSQSPRYKVTKRGQDVALRCDPISGHVSLYWYRQALGQGPEFLTYFNYEAQQDKSGLPNDRFSAERPEGSISTLTIQRTEQRDSAMYRCASSPWDREGETQYFGPGTRLLVL.

This clone appeared many times. The read stops 3 residues short of the end of the CDR3; the missing end is completed from the germline J gene. The chain is built from TRBV19 and TRBJ1-1; D gene ambiguous. V gave up 5 bases and J gave up 2 bases, with 12 bases separating them. Looked up from germline, CDR1 is LNHDA and CDR2 is SQIVND (reference sequence). CDR3 length: 14 residues. The CDR3 sequence is CASSVGGPNTEAFF. CDR3 bases read: TGTGCCAGTAGTGTGGGTGGGCCTAACACTGAA.

This clone occurred many times. Read sequence stops 3 residues before the CDR3 end, and the germline J gene provides the missing end. The rearrangement links TRBV18 to TRBJ2-2, with TRBD1 matching over 9 bases. This CDR3 contains 16 residues. Germline lookup yields CDR1 KGHSH and CDR2 LQKENI. With 6 bases clipped from V and 6 bases from J, the junction kept 11 bases outside the gene matches. CDR3 DNA (partial): TGTGCCAGCTCCCGCATACGGACAGGGGACGCCGGGGAG. Amino acids: CASSRIRTGDAGE. The full CDR3 protein reads CASSRIRTGDAGELFF.

Ten or more counts support this clone. The CDR3 extends 3 residues past the end of the read, so its final part is completed from the germline J gene. The V call is TRBV5-5, the J call TRBJ2-5; TRBD1 aligns across 7 bases. The length of the CDR3 is 12 residues. The germline V gene encodes CDR1 SGHKS and CDR2 YYEKEE (reference sequence). CDR3 DNA, as far as it was read: TGTGCCAGCGACAGGGTACTGGGAACC. Its translation is CASDRVLGT. In full, the CDR3 reads CASDRVLGTQYF.

This clone was seen many times. The read halts 3 residues ahead of the CDR3 end, with the missing end drawn from the germline J gene. J is TRBJ2-7 and V is TRBV19; D is possibly TRBD2 (6 bases). This CDR3 region has 14 residues. Trimming cost V 6 bases and J 0 bases, with 12 bases left between them. CDR1 and CDR2 from the germline V gene are LNHDA and SQIVND (reference sequence). Incomplete CDR3 DNA: TGTGCCAGTAGGGACGGGGGACCCTCCTACGAG. Translating gives CASRDGGPSYE. The CDR3 reads in full as CASRDGGPSYEQYF.

Many counts were recorded for this clone. The CDR3 end lies 3 residues beyond the end of the read and is filled in from the germline J gene. The gene calls are TRBV6-1 and TRBJ2-7, with D possibly TRBD1 on 7 matching bases. V dropped 3 bases and J dropped 5 bases, with 8 bases sitting between them. The CDR3 extends over 12 amino acids. CDR1 is MNHNS and CDR2 is SASEGT in the germline V gene. Incomplete CDR3 DNA: TGTGCCAGCAGTGACAGGGGGGACGAG. The encoded protein is CASSDRGDE. The CDR3, in full, reads CASSDRGDEQYF.

This clone was counted many times. The missing CDR3 end, 3 residues past where the read stops, is filled in from the germline J gene. The rearrangement links TRBV19 to TRBJ1-6, with TRBD1 matching 9 bases. Germline V gene sequence: CDR1 LNHDA, CDR2 SQIVND (reference sequence). V was pared by 4 bases and J by 7 bases, with 5 bases of the junction left unmatched. The CDR3 length is 15 residues. CDR3 loop: CASSTSTGGNSPLHF. CDR3 DNA (partial): TGTGCCAGTAGTACCTCGACAGGGGGGAATTCACCC.